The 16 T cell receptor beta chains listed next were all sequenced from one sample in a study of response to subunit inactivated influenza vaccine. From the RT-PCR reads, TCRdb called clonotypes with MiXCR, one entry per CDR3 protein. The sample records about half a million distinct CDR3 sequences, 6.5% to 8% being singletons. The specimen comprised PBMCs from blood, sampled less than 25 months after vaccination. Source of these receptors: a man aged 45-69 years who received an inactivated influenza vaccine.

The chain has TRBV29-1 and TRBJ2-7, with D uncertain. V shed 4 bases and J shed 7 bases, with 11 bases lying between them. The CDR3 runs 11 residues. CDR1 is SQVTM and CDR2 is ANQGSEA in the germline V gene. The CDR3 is CSVVGEMEQYF. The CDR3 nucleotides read TGCAGCGTTGTTGGAGAAATGGAGCAGTACTTC.

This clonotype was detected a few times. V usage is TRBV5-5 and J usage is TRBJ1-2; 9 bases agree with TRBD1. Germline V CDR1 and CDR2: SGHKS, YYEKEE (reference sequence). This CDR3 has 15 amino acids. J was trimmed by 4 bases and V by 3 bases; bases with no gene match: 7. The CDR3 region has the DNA TGTGCCAGCAGCTCCGGACAGGGGAGAGTCTATGGCTACACCTTC. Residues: CASSSGQGRVYGYTF.

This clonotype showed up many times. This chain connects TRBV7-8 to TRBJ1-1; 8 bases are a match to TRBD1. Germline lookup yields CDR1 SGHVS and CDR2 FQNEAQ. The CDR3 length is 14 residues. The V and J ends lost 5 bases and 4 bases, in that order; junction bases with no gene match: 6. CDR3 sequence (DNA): TGTGCCAGCAGCGTGGGACAGGCGTCCACTGAAGCTTTCTTT. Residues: CASSVGQASTEAFF.

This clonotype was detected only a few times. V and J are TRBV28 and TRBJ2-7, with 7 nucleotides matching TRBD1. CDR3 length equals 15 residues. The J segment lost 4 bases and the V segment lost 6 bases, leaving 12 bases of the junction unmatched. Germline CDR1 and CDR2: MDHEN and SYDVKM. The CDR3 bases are TGTGCCAGCAGCAAAAGCCCGGGACAGCTATACGAGCAGTACTTC. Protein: CASSKSPGQLYEQYF.

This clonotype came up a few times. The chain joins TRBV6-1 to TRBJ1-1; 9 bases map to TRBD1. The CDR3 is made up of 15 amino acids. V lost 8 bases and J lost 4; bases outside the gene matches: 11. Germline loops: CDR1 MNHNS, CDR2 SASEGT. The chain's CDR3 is CASRPLQGAPTEAFF. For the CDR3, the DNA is TGTGCCAGCCGTCCTTTACAGGGGGCCCCCACTGAAGCTTTCTTT.

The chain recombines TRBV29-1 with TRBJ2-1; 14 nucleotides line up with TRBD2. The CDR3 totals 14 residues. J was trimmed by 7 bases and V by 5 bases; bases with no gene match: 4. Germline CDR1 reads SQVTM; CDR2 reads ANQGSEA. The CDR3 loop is CSVLGTSGSNEQFF. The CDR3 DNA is TGCAGCGTTCTCGGGACTAGCGGGAGTAATGAGCAGTTCTTC.

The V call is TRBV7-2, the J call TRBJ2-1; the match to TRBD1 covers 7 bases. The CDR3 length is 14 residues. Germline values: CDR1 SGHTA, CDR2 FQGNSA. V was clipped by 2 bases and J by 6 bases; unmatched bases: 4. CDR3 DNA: TGTGCCAGCAGCTTACAGGGGGTTCCCAATGAGCAGTTCTTC. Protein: CASSLQGVPNEQFF.

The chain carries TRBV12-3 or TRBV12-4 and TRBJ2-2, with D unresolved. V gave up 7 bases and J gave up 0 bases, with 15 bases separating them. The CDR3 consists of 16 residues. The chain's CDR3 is CASNPSRPTNTGELFF. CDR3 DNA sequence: TGTGCCAGCAATCCGTCGAGACCTACGAACACCGGGGAGCTGTTTTTT.

The CDR3 spells CASSHLLKPRNQPQHF. CDR3 coding DNA: TGTGCCAGCAGTCACCTTCTGAAACCCCGCAATCAGCCCCAGCATTTT. The gene calls are TRBV6-5 and TRBJ1-5, with no clear D. Trimming left V 5 bases short and J 2 bases short, with 16 bases between. Germline CDR1 is MNHEY and CDR2 is SVGAGI. The CDR3 spans 16 residues.

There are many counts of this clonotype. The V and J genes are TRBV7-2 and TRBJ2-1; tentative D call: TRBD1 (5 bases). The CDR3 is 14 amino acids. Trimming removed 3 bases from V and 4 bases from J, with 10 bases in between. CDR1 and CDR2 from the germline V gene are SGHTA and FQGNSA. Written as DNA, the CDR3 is TGTGCCAGCAGCTTTGAGCGACAGTACAATGAGCAGTTCTTC. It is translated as CASSFERQYNEQFF.

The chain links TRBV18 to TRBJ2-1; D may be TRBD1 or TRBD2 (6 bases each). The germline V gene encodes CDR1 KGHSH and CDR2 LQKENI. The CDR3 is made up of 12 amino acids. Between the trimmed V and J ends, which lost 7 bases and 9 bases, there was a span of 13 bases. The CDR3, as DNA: TGTGCCAGCTACAGGGTCGGGGGTGAGCAGTTCTTC. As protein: CASYRVGGEQFF.

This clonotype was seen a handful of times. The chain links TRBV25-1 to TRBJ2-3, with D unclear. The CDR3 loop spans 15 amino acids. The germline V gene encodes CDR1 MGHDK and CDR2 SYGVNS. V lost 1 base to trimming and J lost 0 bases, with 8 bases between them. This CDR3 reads CASSEFNGSTDTQYF. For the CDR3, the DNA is TGTGCCAGCAGTGAATTTAACGGTAGCACAGATACGCAGTATTTT.

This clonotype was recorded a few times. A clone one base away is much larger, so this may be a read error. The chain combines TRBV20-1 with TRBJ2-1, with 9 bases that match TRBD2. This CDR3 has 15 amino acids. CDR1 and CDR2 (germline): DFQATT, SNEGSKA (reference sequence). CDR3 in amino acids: CCASGGLAGYNEQFF. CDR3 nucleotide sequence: TGCTGTGCCTCAGGGGGGCTAGCGGGATACAATGAGCAGTTCTTC.

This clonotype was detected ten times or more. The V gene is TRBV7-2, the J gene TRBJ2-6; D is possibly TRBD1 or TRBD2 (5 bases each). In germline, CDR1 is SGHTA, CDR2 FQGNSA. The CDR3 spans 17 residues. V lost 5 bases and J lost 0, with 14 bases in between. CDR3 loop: CASSPGPGRSGANVLTF. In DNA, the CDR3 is TGTGCCAGCAGCCCAGGGCCGGGGCGCTCTGGGGCCAACGTCCTGACTTTC.

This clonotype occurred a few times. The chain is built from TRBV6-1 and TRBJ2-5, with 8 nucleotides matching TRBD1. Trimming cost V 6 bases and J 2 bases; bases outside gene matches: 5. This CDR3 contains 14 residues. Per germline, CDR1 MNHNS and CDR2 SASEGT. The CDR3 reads CASRKTGAQETQYF. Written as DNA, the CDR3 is TGTGCCAGCAGGAAGACAGGGGCACAAGAGACCCAGTACTTC.

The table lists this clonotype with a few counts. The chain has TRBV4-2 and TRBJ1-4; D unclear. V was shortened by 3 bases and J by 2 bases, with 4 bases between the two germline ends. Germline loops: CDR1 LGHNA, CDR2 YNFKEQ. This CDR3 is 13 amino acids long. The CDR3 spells CASSQGTNEKLFF. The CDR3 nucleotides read TGTGCCAGCAGCCAGGGTACTAATGAAAAACTGTTTTTT.